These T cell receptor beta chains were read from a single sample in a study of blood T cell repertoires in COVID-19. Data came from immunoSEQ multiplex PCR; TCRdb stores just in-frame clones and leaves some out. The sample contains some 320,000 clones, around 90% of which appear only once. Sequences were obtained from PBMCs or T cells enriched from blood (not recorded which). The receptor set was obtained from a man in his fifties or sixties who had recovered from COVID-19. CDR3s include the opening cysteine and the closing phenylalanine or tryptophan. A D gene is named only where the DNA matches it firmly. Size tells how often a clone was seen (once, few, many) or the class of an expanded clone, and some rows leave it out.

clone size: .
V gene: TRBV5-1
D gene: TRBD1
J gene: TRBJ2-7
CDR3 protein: CASSRQGQGTNSYEQYF
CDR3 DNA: TGCGCCAGCAGCCGTCAGGGACAGGGGACAAACTCCTACGAGCAGTACTTC

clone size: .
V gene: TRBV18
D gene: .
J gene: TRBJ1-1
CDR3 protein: CASSPQSKLEAFF
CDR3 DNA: TGTGCCAGCTCACCTCAATCTAAGCTAGAAGCTTTCTTT

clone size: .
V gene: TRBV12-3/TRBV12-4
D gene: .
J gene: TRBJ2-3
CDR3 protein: CAQSGSTDTQYF
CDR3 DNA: TGTGCCCAAAGCGGGTCCACAGATACGCAGTATTTT

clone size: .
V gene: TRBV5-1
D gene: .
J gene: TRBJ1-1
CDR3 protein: CASSSLGDTEAFF
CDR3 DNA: TGCGCCAGCAGCTCCCTCGGGGACACTGAAGCTTTCTTT

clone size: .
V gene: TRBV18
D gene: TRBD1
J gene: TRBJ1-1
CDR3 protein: CASSPKQGPAFF
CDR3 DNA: TGTGCCAGCTCACCAAAACAGGGGCCGGCTTTCTTT

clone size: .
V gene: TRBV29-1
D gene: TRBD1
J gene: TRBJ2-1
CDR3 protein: CSVPRQGPYNEQFF
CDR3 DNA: TGCAGCGTCCCCAGACAGGGGCCGTACAATGAGCAGTTCTTC

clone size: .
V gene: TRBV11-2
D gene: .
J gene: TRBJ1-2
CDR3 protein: CASSSGAYGYTF
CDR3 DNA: TGTGCCAGCAGCTCAGGGGCCTATGGCTACACCTTC

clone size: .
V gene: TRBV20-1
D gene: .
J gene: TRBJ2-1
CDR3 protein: CSALSGNEQFF
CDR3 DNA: TGCAGTGCTCTTAGCGGCAATGAGCAGTTCTTC

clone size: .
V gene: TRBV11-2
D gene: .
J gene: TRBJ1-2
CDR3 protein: CASSSTGTTNYGYTF
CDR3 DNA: TGTGCCAGCAGCTCCACAGGGACTACGAACTATGGCTACACCTTC

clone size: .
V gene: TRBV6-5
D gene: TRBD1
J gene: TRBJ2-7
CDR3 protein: CASIRDRGVYEQYF
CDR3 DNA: TGTGCCAGCATACGAGACAGGGGGGTGTACGAGCAGTACTTC

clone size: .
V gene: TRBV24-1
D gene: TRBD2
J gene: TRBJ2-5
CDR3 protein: CATSDFPSGTQETQYF
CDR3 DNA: TGTGCCACCAGTGATTTTCCTAGCGGGACCCAAGAGACCCAGTACTTC

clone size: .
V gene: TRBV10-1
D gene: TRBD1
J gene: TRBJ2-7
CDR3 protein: CASSPGTGSYEQYF
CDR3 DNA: TGCGCCAGCAGTCCCGGGACAGGGTCCTACGAGCAGTACTTC

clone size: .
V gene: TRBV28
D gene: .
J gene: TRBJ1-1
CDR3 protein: CASSLTPNEAFF
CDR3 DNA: TGTGCCAGCAGTTTAACTCCAAATGAAGCTTTCTTT

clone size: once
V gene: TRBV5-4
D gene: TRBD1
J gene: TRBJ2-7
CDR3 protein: CASSLRDRDYEQYF
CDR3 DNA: TGTGCCAGCAGCCTCCGGGACAGGGACTACGAGCAGTACTTC

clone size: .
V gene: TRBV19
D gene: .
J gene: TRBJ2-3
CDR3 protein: CASSTSARTDTQYF
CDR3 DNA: TGTGCCAGTAGTACTAGCGCCCGCACAGATACGCAGTATTTT

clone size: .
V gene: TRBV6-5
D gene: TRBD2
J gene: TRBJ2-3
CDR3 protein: CATGEGRGPRNTQYF
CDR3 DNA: TGTGCCACCGGGGAGGGGAGAGGTCCGAGGAATACGCAGTATTTT

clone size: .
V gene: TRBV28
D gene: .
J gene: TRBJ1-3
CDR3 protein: CASSWEDGNTIYF
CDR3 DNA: TGTGCCAGCAGTTGGGAGGATGGAAACACCATATATTTT

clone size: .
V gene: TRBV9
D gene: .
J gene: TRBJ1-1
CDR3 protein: CASSVAGGITEAFF
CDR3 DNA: TGTGCCAGCAGCGTAGCTGGGGGGATTACTGAAGCTTTCTTT

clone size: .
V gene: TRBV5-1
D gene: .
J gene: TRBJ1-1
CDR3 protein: CASRKQGFYIEAFF
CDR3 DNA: TGCGCCAGCAGGAAACAGGGTTTTTATATTGAAGCTTTCTTT

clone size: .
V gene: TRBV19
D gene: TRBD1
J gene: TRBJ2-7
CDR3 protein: CASSISGQGTEQYF
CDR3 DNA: TGTGCCAGTAGTATTTCGGGACAGGGAACCGAGCAGTACTTC

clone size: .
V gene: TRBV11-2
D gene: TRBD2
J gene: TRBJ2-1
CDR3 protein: CASSRTSGRSSYNEQFF
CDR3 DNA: TGTGCCAGCAGCCGGACTAGCGGGAGAAGCTCCTACAATGAGCAGTTCTTC

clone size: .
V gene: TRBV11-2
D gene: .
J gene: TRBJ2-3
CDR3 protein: CASSLRGAGTQYF
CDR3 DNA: TGTGCCAGCAGCTTACGGGGGGCGGGGACGCAGTATTTT